Listed here are 8 T cell receptor beta chains from one sample, sequenced in a study. Using its own MiXCR run on the 5' RACE reads, TCRdb lists one record per CDR3 protein. The sample shows fewer than 8,500 distinct CDR3 sequences, roughly 36% of them seen only once. The material sequenced was tumor-infiltrating memory CD4+ T cells sorted from the breast tumor. Subset indicated: memory CD4+ T cells, CD4+CD45RO+CD25-. Every receptor here comes from a female donor with breast cancer.

Of note for this clonotype: Here the CDR3 omits its conserved ending phenylalanine or tryptophan, so a read error is the likely source. J is TRBJ2-4 and V is TRBV4-1; maybe TRBD1 (5 bases). The length of the CDR3 is 18 residues. The germline CDR1 and CDR2 sequences are MGHRA and YSYEKL. Trimming left V 2 bases short and J 0 bases short, with 17 bases between. CDR3 protein: CASSQKPQAALAKNIQYS. CDR3 coding DNA: TGCGCCAGCAGCCAAAAGCCACAGGCCGCTTTAGCCAAAAACATTCAGTACTCC.

The chain has TRBV6-5 and TRBJ1-1; unclear D gene. The germline V gene has CDR1 MNHEY and CDR2 SVGAGI. This CDR3 region has 13 residues. V dropped 2 bases and J dropped 4 bases, with 8 bases sitting between them. Here the CDR3 reads CASSYGVGTEAFF. The CDR3 nucleotides read TGTGCCAGCAGTTACGGTGTGGGCACTGAAGCTTTCTTT.

This clonotype qualifies as medium-sized. The CDR3 DNA is TGTGCCAGCAGCCCTGGGGTGGGGGAACCTGAAGCTTTCTTT. Its translation is CASSPGVGEPEAFF. The chain employs TRBV11-3 and TRBJ1-1; D is perhaps TRBD1 (5 bases). The CDR3 is 14 amino acids. Germline V lookup: CDR1 SGHNT, CDR2 YENEEA. The V end was cut by 5 bases, the J end by 6 bases, with 16 bases between.

The V gene is TRBV24-1, the J gene TRBJ1-1; D might be TRBD1 (5 bases). This CDR3 region has 10 residues. CDR1 is KGHDR, CDR2 SFDVKD, per germline. The CDR3 DNA is TGTGTCCAGCGGGGCCCTGAAGCTTTCTTT. Its protein is CVQRGPEAFF.

About this clonotype itself: A clone one base away is much larger, so this may be a read error. The rearrangement links TRBV18 to TRBJ1-1, with D tentatively TRBD1 (5 bases). The CDR3 spans 13 residues. Trimming pared 5 bases from V and 7 bases from J, leaving 14 bases between. CDR1 is KGHSH and CDR2 is LQKENI in the germline V gene. The CDR3 loop is CASSSSRDSEAFF. In DNA, the CDR3 is TGTGCCAGCTCAAGTTCCAGGGATAGTGAAGCTTTCTTT. Complete variable domain (other parts from reference TRBV18 and TRBJ1-1): NAGVMQNPRHLVRRRGQEARLRCSPMKGHSHVYWYRQLPEEGLKFMVYLQKENIIDESGMPKERFSAEFPKEGPSILRIQQVVRGDSAAYFCASSSSRDSEAFFGQGTRLTVV.

There are many counts of this clonotype. The rearrangement links TRBV5-1 to TRBJ1-3; D gene uncertain. The CDR3 is 14 residues long. CDR1 is SGHRS and CDR2 is YFSETQ in the germline V gene. The V end lost 7 bases, the J end lost 0 bases, and 11 bases lay between the germline ends. The CDR3 loop reads CASASTNSGNTIYF. CDR3 coding DNA: TGCGCCAGCGCATCAACGAACTCTGGAAACACCATATATTTT.

This clonotype was observed a handful of times. This may stem from a read error, because a much larger clone lies one nucleotide away. The chain uses TRBV6-5 and TRBJ1-5; D is perhaps TRBD1 (5 bases). Germline V gene lookup returns CDR1 MNHEY and CDR2 SVGAGI. With 6 bases removed from V and 6 bases from J, the gap between germline ends came to 15 bases. This CDR3 region has 14 residues. In DNA form, the CDR3 reads TGTGCCAGCAGGAGCGGGGGAGAGGGTCAGCCCCAGCATTTT. Its protein product is CASRSGGEGQPQHF.

The chain links TRBV29-1 to TRBJ1-1; no reliable D call. There are 11 residues in the CDR3. Germline V gene data show CDR1 as SQVTM and CDR2 as ANQGSEA. Trimming removed 3 bases at V and 1 base at J, with 3 bases between. The CDR3 loop reads CSVEENTEAFF. CDR3 bases: TGCAGCGTTGAGGAGAACACTGAAGCTTTCTTT.